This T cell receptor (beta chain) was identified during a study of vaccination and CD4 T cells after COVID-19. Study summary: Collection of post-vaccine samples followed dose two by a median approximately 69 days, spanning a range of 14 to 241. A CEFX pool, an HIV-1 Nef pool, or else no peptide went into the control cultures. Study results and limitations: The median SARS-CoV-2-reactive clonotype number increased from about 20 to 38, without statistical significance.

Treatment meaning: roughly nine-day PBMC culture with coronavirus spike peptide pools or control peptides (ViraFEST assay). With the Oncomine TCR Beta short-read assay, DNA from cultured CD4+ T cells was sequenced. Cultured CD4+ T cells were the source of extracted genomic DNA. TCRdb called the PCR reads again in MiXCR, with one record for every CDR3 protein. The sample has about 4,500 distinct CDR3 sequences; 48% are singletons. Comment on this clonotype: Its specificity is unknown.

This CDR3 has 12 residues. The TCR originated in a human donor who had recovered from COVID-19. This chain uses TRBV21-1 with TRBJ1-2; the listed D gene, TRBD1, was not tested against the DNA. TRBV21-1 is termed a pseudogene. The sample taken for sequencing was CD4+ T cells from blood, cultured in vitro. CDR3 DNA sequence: TGTGCCAGCTTTCAGACAGGGGGGGGCTACACCTTC. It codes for CASFQTGGGYTF.